What follows describes a single T cell receptor beta chain. The sample comes from a study of blood T cell repertoires in COVID-19. At the level of the study: The United States, Italy and Spain provided the acute and convalescent COVID-19 samples. The analysed material was cDNA or gDNA that came from T cells, B-cell-depleted T cells, or PBMCs.

Methods used by the authors: Quantification of nucleated cells was approximated via reference gene primer amplification. Produced via immunoSEQ multiplex PCR; TCRdb's table is partial and in-frame only. V and J calls and clone size are as listed in that table; D and trimming were resolved from the DNA. The table records 200,000 to 300,000 clones, under 90% of them present only once. The CDR3 runs 20 residues. CDR1 and CDR2 from the germline V gene are GTSNPN and SVGIG (reference sequence). V lost 3 bases, J lost 0 bases, and 13 bases stayed unmatched. This TCR was sampled from a man aged 55 to 69 with acute or convalescent COVID-19. This chain joins TRBV30 and TRBJ2-1; 14 bases agree with TRBD2. The specimen sequenced was peripheral blood. The DNA of the CDR3 is TGTGCCTGGAGAGACCCGGGACTAGCGGGGGCCCAGAGCTCCTACAATGAGCAGTTCTTC. This translates into CAWRDPGLAGAQSSYNEQFF. Full variable domain (rest looked up from reference TRBV30 and TRBJ2-1): SQTIHQWPATLVQPVGSPLSLECTVEGTSNPNLYWYRQAAGRGLQLLFYSVGIGQISSEVPQNLSASRPQDRQFILSSKKLLLSDSGFYLCAWRDPGLAGAQSSYNEQFFGPGTRLTVL.